The 24 T cell receptor beta chains reported below all come from one sample, sequenced in a study of shared clonotypes between healthy human individuals. TCRdb keeps only in-frame clones here, not all; method: immunoSEQ multiplex PCR. In the table there are over a million clones, around 95% of which are singletons. Source material: naive CD4+ T cells sorted from blood. Subset meaning: CD45RA+ positively selected. The receptor source for this set is a man aged 25 to 40 in good health.

V usage is TRBV6-9 and J usage is TRBJ1-1; 8 bases are shared with TRBD1. V gave up 8 bases and J gave up 2 bases; unmatched junction bases: 7. This CDR3 comprises 14 residues. CDR1 is MNHGY and CDR2 is SVAAGI in the germline V gene. Written as DNA, the CDR3 is TGTGCCAGCGGGCGGACAGGGACAAACACTGAAGCTTTCTTT. Translated: CASGRTGTNTEAFF.

Comment on this clone: Other DNA sequences from this sample encode an identical CDR3 as well. The chain couples TRBV18 to TRBJ2-5, with D maybe TRBD1 (6 bases). Trimming stripped 2 bases from V and 5 bases from J, with 12 bases between. The CDR3 covers 14 residues. Germline assignment: CDR1 KGHSH and CDR2 LQKENI. CDR3: CASSPGQGRETQYF. DNA of the CDR3: TGTGCCAGCTCACCAGGGCAGGGGCGGGAGACCCAGTACTTC. Using reference TRBV18 and TRBJ2-5 for the parts outside the CDR3, the full variable domain is NAGVMQNPRHLVRRRGQEARLRCSPMKGHSHVYWYRQLPEEGLKFMVYLQKENIIDESGMPKERFSAEFPKEGPSILRIQQVVRGDSAAYFCASSPGQGRETQYFGPGTRLLVL.

V usage is TRBV6-1 and J usage is TRBJ2-1, with 11 bases that match TRBD2. In germline, CDR1 is MNHNS, CDR2 SASEGT. Losses at the gene ends were 6 bases for V and 9 bases for J; bases not matched to a gene: 7. This CDR3 region has 14 residues. CDR3 residues: CASRTSGSSGEQFF. DNA of the CDR3: TGTGCCAGCAGAACTAGCGGGAGCTCGGGTGAGCAGTTCTTC.

The chain employs TRBV5-1 and TRBJ1-3; D not certain. The germline CDR1 and CDR2 sequences are SGHRS and YFSETQ. V shed 2 bases and J shed 0 bases, with 15 bases lying between them. This CDR3 is built from 17 residues. DNA of the CDR3: TGCGCCAGCAGCTTCGAACCACACGCGAGCTCTGGAAACACCATATATTTT. This encodes CASSFEPHASSGNTIYF.

Concerning this clone: The identical CDR3 is also encoded by other nucleotide sequences in the sample. The chain is built from TRBV18 and TRBJ1-3; the match to TRBD1 covers 9 bases. Germline CDR1 and CDR2: KGHSH and LQKENI. V lost 3 bases and J lost 0; bases outside the gene matches: 3. The CDR3 length is 16 residues. CDR3 nucleotides: TGTGCCAGCTCACCTCCGGGACAGGGCTCTGGAAACACCATATATTTT. This sequence encodes CASSPPGQGSGNTIYF.

The J gene is TRBJ1-1, the V gene TRBV7-2; D is unresolved. V was shortened by 2 bases and J by 0 bases, with 13 bases between the two germline ends. This CDR3 is built from 16 residues. Germline V lookup: CDR1 SGHTA, CDR2 FQGNSA. The CDR3 loop reads CASSLISGSLNTEAFF. The DNA for the CDR3 is TGTGCCAGCAGCTTAATCAGCGGCAGCTTGAACACTGAAGCTTTCTTT.

The chain carries TRBV7-3 and TRBJ1-1; D gene unclear. The CDR3 is 14 residues long. Trimming shortened V by 1 base and J by 4 bases, and 10 bases separated the two germline ends. Germline values: CDR1 SGHTA, CDR2 FQGTGA. The CDR3 protein is CASSLSGLGTEAFF. Written as DNA, the CDR3 is TGTGCCAGCAGCTTAAGTGGGCTAGGCACTGAAGCTTTCTTT.

This clone was counted once. The chain couples TRBV27 to TRBJ2-1; 12 bases map to TRBD2. The germline V gene encodes CDR1 MNHEY and CDR2 SMNVEV (reference sequence). There are 23 residues in the CDR3. V gave up 3 bases and J gave up 9 bases; unmatched junction bases: 30. The CDR3 DNA reads TGTGCCAGCAGTTTCCGTATCCGGGACAGGGGCTTCTTAGGACTAGCGGGAAAAGGTGAGCAGTTCTTC. It codes for CASSFRIRDRGFLGLAGKGEQFF.

The gene calls are TRBV7-3 and TRBJ2-1; 9 bases are a match to TRBD2. The CDR3 sequence is 14 residues long. Germline values: CDR1 SGHTA, CDR2 FQGTGA. V lost 4 bases, J lost 7 bases, and 5 bases stayed unmatched. The CDR3, as DNA: TGTGCCAGCAGCTATAGCGGGAGATCGAATGAGCAGTTCTTC. Its translation is CASSYSGRSNEQFF.

J is TRBJ2-7 and V is TRBV27; D is possibly TRBD2 (6 bases). Between the trimmed V and J ends, which lost 5 bases and 3 bases, there was a span of 14 bases. The CDR3 contains 14 residues. Germline V gives CDR1 MNHEY, CDR2 SMNVEV (reference sequence). CDR3 coding DNA: TGTGCCAGCAGTGCCTCTGGGGGGTTCTACGAGCAGTACTTC. It codes for CASSASGGFYEQYF.

The V and J genes are TRBV19 and TRBJ2-7; 11 nucleotides match TRBD2. Per germline, CDR1 LNHDA and CDR2 SQIVND (reference sequence). V was clipped by 6 bases and J by 7 bases; unmatched bases: 8. This CDR3 is built from 14 residues. Written as DNA, the CDR3 is TGTGCCAGTAGCCGACTAGCGGGAAAGGTAGAGCAGTACTTC. This codes for CASSRLAGKVEQYF.

The J gene is TRBJ1-2, the V gene TRBV10-2; no clear D gene. The V end lost 2 bases, the J end lost 4 bases, and 5 bases lay between the germline ends. CDR1 is WSHSY and CDR2 is SAAADI in the germline V gene. The CDR3 sequence is 12 residues long. The CDR3 DNA sequence: TGCGCCAGCAGTGAGCCTGTCTATGGCTACACCTTC. It codes for CASSEPVYGYTF.

V is TRBV30 and J is TRBJ2-5; tentative D call: TRBD2 (6 bases). The CDR3 totals 15 residues. Trimming removed 0 bases from V and 9 bases from J, with 20 bases in between. Germline CDR1 is GTSNPN and CDR2 is SVGIG (reference sequence). CDR3 residues: CAWSVGRRVGRAQYF. In DNA form, the CDR3 reads TGTGCCTGGAGTGTCGGGCGGAGGGTCGGGAGAGCCCAGTACTTC.

This chain links TRBV1 with TRBJ2-7; the table's TRBD1 call for D was not verified on the DNA. TRBV1 is assigned pseudogene status. This CDR3 comprises 17 residues. In DNA form, the CDR3 reads TGCACCAGCAGCCAAGGAGAGGATGACAGGAGATCCTACGAGCAGTACTTC. It encodes CTSSQGEDDRRSYEQYF.

This rearrangement joins TRBV5-1 to TRBJ2-3; TRBD2 matches at 13 bases. V gave up 3 bases and J gave up 6 bases; unmatched junction bases: 7. Germline V gene data show CDR1 as SGHRS and CDR2 as YFSETQ. This CDR3 is built from 16 residues. The CDR3 DNA reads TGCGCCAGCAGCTCGGGACTAGCGGGACTTGCTGATACGCAGTATTTT. Translated: CASSSGLAGLADTQYF.

This clone occurred once. The V gene is TRBV2, the J gene TRBJ2-7, with a tentative D call TRBD2 (5 bases). The CDR3 consists of 14 residues. The V gene's germline CDR1 is SNHLY and CDR2 FYNNEI. Deletions cut 10 bases from V and 0 bases from J, with 16 bases between. DNA of the CDR3: TGTGCCACAAGGAGGACCCCCAGCTCCTACGAGCAGTACTTC. Amino acids: CATRRTPSSYEQYF. Based on the CDR3 plus reference TRBV2 and TRBJ2-7, the full variable domain is EPEVTQTPSHQVTQMGQEVILRCVPISNHLYFYWYRQILGQKVEFLVSFYNNEISEKSEIFDDQFSVERPDGSNFTLKIRSTKLEDSAMYFCATRRTPSSYEQYFGPGTRLTVT.

The gene calls are TRBV9 and TRBJ2-2; 8 nucleotides align to TRBD1. This CDR3 spans 16 amino acids. Germline CDR1 and CDR2: SGDLS and YYNGEE. V shed 4 bases, J shed 3 bases, and the junction held 8 bases outside the gene matches. The CDR3 sequence is CASSPQTGVYTGELFF. Written as DNA, the CDR3 is TGTGCCAGCAGCCCCCAGACAGGGGTGTACACCGGGGAGCTGTTTTTT.

The J gene is TRBJ2-1, the V gene TRBV9; possible D gene TRBD2, 6 bases. V lost 4 bases and J 4 bases, leaving 12 bases between the germline ends. The V gene's germline CDR1 is SGDLS and CDR2 YYNGEE. This CDR3 region has 14 residues. The CDR3 sequence: CASSTGTPYNEQFF. The CDR3 coding sequence is TGTGCCAGCAGCACTGGGACTCCATACAATGAGCAGTTCTTC.

J is TRBJ2-7 and V is TRBV7-2, with TRBD1 as a possible D gene (5 bases). Trimming shortened V by 2 bases and J by 1 base, and 18 bases separated the two germline ends. The CDR3 contains 17 residues. Germline V lookup: CDR1 SGHTA, CDR2 FQGNSA. CDR3 residues: CASSLRGSIPPSYEQYF. CDR3 nucleotides: TGTGCCAGCAGCTTAAGGGGTAGCATACCACCTTCCTACGAGCAGTACTTC.

The gene calls are TRBV2 and TRBJ2-7; 9 positions match TRBD1. The germline gives CDR1 SNHLY, CDR2 FYNNEI. The CDR3 is 15 amino acids. With V trimmed by 3 bases and J by 2 bases, 5 bases remained unmatched. For the CDR3, the DNA is TGTGCCAGCAGTGATGGGGACAGGGATCCCTACGAGCAGTACTTC. This translates into CASSDGDRDPYEQYF.

The rearrangement links TRBV6-5 to TRBJ1-1; 7 bases fit TRBD1. Germline lookup yields CDR1 MNHEY and CDR2 SVGAGI. J was trimmed by 4 bases and V by 5 bases; bases with no gene match: 4. The CDR3 sequence is 13 residues long. In DNA form, the CDR3 reads TGTGCCAGCAGTCGACAGGGTGGCACTGAAGCTTTCTTT. Its protein is CASSRQGGTEAFF.

The chain couples TRBV28 to TRBJ2-7; 11 bases fit TRBD2. Germline V gene sequence: CDR1 MDHEN, CDR2 SYDVKM. The CDR3 runs to 14 residues. The trim removed 2 bases at V and 7 bases at J, leaving 4 bases unmatched. The CDR3 spells CASSLTASGREQYF. The CDR3 DNA follows: TGTGCCAGCAGTTTAACGGCTAGCGGGAGGGAGCAGTACTTC.

For this clone: This sample includes further DNA sequences coding for the same CDR3. The rearrangement joins TRBV9 to TRBJ2-5; perhaps TRBD2 as D (5 bases). Germline V gives CDR1 SGDLS, CDR2 YYNGEE. This CDR3 is built from 14 residues. Trimming cost V 0 bases and J 4 bases, with 10 bases left between them. The CDR3: CASSVGPSGETQYF. The CDR3 DNA follows: TGTGCCAGCAGCGTAGGCCCAAGCGGAGAGACCCAGTACTTC.

This rearrangement joins TRBV1 to TRBJ1-2. TRBV1 counts as a pseudogene. CDR3 length: 14 residues. The CDR3 region has the DNA TGCACCAGCAGCCAAGTGCATAGGGTCCATGGCTACACCTTC. It encodes CTSSQVHRVHGYTF.